This T cell receptor (beta chain) was sequenced for a study of cytomegalovirus exposure and HLA in healthy donors. This clone was seen only a few times. Trimming stripped 4 bases from V and 0 bases from J, with 6 bases between. Germline CDR1 and CDR2: LGHNA and YNFKEQ. This CDR3 region has 13 residues. Vbeta (60) and Jbeta (13) primers were used in the PCR. Profiling relied on immunoSEQ multiplex PCR, and the TCRdb table lists in-frame clones only, not all of them. The table records roughly 100,000 clones, roughly 78% of them present only once. This clonotype originated in a woman between 35 and 50 years old in good health and CMV-seronegative. The chain recombines TRBV4-2 with TRBJ1-1; no clear D. The sequenced sample was PBMCs. The CDR3 reads CASSLFMNTEAFF. In DNA, the CDR3 is TGTGCCAGCAGCCTCTTTATGAACACTGAAGCTTTCTTT.